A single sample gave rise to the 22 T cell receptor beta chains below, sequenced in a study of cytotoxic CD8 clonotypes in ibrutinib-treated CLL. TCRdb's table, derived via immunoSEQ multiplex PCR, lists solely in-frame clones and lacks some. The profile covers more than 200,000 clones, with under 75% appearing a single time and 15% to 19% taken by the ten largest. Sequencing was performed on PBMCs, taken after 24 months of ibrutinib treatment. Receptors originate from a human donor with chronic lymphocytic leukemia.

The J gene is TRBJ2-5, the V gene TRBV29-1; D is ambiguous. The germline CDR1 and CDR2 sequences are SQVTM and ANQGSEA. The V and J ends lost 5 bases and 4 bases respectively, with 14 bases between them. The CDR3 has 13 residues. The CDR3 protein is CSVRHRLRETQYF. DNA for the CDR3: TGCAGCGTTAGGCACAGATTGAGAGAGACCCAGTACTTC.

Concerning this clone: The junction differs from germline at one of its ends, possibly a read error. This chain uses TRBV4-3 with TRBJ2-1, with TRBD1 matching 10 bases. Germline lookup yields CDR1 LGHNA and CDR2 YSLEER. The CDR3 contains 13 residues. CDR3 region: CASSQDGGGQGIF. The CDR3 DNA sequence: TGCGCCAGCAGCCAAGATGGGGGGGGACAGGGGATCTTC.

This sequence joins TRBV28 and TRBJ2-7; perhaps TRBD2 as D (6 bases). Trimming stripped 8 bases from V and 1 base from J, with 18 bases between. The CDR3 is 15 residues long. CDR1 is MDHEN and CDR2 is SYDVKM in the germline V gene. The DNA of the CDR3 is TGTGCCAGCTCCCCTGGGCGGGGACGTTCCTACGAGCAGTACTTC. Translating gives CASSPGRGRSYEQYF.

In DNA form, the CDR3 reads TGTGCCTGGACCCCCGGGGCAGATACGCAGTATTTT. Amino acid sequence: CAWTPGADTQYF. This chain connects TRBV30 to TRBJ2-3; TRBD2 is a possible D gene (5 bases). CDR3 length: 12 amino acids. The V gene lost 4 bases and the J gene lost 4 bases, with 9 bases spanning the gap. From germline, CDR1 is GTSNPN and CDR2 SVGIG (reference sequence).

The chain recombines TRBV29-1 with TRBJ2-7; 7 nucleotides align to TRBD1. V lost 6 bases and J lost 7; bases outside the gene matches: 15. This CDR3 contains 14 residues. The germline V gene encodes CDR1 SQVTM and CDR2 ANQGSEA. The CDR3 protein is CSVGVDRTTGEQYF. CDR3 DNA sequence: TGCAGCGTCGGGGTGGACAGGACCACGGGGGAGCAGTACTTC.

The CDR3 DNA sequence: TGTGCCAGCAGCCTGGGACAGGGCCCCGGCTACACCTTC. Amino acids: CASSLGQGPGYTF. The V call is TRBV11-2, the J call TRBJ1-2, with 9 bases identical to TRBD1. Germline trimming cut 5 bases from V and 8 bases from J; bases unmatched to any gene: 6. The CDR3 is 13 amino acids. CDR1 SGHAT and CDR2 FQNNGV come from the germline V gene.

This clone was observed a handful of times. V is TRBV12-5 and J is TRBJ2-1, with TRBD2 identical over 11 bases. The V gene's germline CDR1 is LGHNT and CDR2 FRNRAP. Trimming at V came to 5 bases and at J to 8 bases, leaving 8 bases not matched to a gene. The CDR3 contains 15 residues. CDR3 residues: CASGRTSGSHYEQFF. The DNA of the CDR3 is TGTGCTAGTGGTCGAACTAGCGGGAGCCATTATGAGCAGTTCTTC.

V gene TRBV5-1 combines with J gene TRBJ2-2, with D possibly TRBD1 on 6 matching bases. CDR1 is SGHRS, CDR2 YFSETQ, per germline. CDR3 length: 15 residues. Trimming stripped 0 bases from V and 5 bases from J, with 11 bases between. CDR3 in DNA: TGCGCCAGCAGCTTGGGACAGGTGCAGACCGGGGAGCTGTTTTTT. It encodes CASSLGQVQTGELFF.

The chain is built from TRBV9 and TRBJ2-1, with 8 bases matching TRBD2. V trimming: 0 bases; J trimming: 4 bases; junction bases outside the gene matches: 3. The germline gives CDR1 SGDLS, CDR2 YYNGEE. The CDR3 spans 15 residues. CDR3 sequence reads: CASSVDGGRYNEQFF. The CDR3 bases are TGTGCCAGCAGCGTAGATGGCGGGAGGTACAATGAGCAGTTCTTC.

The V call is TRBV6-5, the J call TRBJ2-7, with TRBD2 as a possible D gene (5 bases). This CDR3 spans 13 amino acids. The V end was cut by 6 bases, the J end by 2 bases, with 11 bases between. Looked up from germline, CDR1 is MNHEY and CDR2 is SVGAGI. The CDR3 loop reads CASRPSGTYEQYF. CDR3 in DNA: TGTGCCAGCAGACCGTCCGGGACCTACGAGCAGTACTTC.

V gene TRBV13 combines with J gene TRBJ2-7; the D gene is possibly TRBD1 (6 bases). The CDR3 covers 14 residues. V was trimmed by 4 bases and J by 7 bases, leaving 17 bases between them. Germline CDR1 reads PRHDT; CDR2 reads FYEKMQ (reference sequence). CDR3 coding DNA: TGTGCCAGCAGCTCACAGGGTAAAGTAGGGGAGCAGTACTTC. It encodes CASSSQGKVGEQYF.

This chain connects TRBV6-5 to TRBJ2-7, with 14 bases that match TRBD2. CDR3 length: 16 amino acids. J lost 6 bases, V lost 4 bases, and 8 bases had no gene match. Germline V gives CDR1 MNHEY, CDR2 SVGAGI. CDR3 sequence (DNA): TGTGCCAGCAGTTCTCGACTAGCGGGAGGGAGGCGCGAGCAGTACTTC. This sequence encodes CASSSRLAGGRREQYF.

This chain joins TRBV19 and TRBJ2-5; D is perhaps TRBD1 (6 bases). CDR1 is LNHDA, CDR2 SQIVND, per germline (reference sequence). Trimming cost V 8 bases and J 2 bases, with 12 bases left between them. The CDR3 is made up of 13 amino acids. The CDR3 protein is CASSTGNQETQYF. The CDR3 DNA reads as TGTGCCAGTTCAACAGGGAATCAAGAGACCCAGTACTTC.

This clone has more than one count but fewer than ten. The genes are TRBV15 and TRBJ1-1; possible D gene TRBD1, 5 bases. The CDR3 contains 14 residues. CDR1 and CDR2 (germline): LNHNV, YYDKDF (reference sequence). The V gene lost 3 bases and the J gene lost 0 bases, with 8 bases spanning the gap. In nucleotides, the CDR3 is TGTGCCACCAGCAGTAAGGGGATGAACACTGAAGCTTTCTTT. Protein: CATSSKGMNTEAFF.

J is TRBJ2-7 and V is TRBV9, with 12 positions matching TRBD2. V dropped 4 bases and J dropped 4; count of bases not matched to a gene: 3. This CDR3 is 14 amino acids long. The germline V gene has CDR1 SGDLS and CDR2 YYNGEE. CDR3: CASSPTSGRYEQYF. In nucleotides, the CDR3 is TGTGCCAGCAGCCCCACTAGCGGGAGGTACGAGCAGTACTTC.

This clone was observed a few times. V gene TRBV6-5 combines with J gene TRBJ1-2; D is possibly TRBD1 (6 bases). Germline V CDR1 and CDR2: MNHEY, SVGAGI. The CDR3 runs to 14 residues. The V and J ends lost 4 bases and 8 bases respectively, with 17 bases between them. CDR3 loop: CASSSDWTVRGYTF. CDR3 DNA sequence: TGTGCCAGCAGTTCGGATTGGACAGTACGGGGCTACACCTTC.

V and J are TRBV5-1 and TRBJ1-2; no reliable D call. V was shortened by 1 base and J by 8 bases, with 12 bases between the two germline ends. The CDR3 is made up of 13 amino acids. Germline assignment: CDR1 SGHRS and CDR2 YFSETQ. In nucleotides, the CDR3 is TGCGCCAGCAGCTTGCTCTCGGTTCGGGGCTACACCTTC. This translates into CASSLLSVRGYTF.

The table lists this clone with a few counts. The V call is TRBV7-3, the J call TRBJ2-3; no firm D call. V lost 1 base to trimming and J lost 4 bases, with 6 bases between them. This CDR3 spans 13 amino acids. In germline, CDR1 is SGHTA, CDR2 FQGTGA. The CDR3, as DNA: TGTGCCAGCAGCTTAAATCCCTCAGATACGCAGTATTTT. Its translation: CASSLNPSDTQYF. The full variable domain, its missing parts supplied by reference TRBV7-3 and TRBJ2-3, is GAGVSQTPSNKVTEKGKYVELRCDPISGHTALYWYRQSLGQGPEFLIYFQGTGAADDSGLPNDRFFAVRPEGSVSTLKIQRTERGDSAVYLCASSLNPSDTQYFGPGTRLTVL.

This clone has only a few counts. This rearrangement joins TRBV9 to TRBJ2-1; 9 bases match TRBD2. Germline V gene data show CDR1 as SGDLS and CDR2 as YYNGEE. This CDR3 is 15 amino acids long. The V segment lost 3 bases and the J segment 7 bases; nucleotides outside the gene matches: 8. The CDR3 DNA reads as TGTGCCAGCAGCGCCTCGGGACTAGCCTTGAATGAGCAGTTCTTC. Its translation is CASSASGLALNEQFF. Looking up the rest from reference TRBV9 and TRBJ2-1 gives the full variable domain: DSGVTQTPKHLITATGQRVTLRCSPRSGDLSVYWYQQSLDQGLQFLIQYYNGEERAKGNILERFSAQQFPDLHSELNLSSLELGDSALYFCASSASGLALNEQFFGPGTRLTVL.

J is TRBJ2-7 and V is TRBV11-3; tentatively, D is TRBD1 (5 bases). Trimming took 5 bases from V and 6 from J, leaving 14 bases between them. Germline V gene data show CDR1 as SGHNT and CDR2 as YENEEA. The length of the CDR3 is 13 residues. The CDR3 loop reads CASSRTRQGEQYF. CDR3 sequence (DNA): TGTGCCAGCAGCCGTACGCGGCAGGGCGAGCAGTACTTC.

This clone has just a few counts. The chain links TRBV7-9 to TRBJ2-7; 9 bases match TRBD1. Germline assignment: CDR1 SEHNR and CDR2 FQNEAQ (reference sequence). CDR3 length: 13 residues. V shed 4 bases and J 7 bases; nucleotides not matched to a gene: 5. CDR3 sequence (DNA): TGTGCCAGCAGCTCCCCCGGGACAGGGGAGCAGTACTTC. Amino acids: CASSSPGTGEQYF.

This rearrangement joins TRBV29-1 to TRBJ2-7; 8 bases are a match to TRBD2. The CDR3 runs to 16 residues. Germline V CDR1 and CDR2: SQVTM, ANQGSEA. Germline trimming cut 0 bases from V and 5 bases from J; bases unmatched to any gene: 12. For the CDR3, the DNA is TGCAGCGTTGAAGATCGGGCAGCGGGAGCTCCCCACGAGCAGTACTTC. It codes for CSVEDRAAGAPHEQYF.